Following are 11 T cell receptor beta chains from one sample sequenced in a study of shared clonotypes between healthy human individuals. CD8 cells regarded as naive lacked CD45RO, were positively chosen for CCR7, and omitted terminally differentiated effector memory CD45RA+ cells. TCRdb's table, derived via immunoSEQ multiplex PCR, lists solely in-frame clones and lacks some. This sample has 1.5 million to 2.5 million clones; over 85% occur once, and the top ten carry approximately 1%. Material for sequencing was naive CD8+ T cells sorted from blood. Receptor source: a man aged 18 to 30 in good health.

J is TRBJ2-7 and V is TRBV27; TRBD1 matches 9 bases. After removal of 6 bases from V and 5 bases from J, the junction contained 8 bases not matched to a gene. The CDR3 has 14 amino acids. CDR1 and CDR2 from the germline V gene are MNHEY and SMNVEV (reference sequence). Here the CDR3 reads CASSQRDRAHEQYF. CDR3 sequence (DNA): TGTGCCAGCAGCCAAAGGGACAGGGCTCACGAGCAGTACTTC.

The genes are TRBV5-6 and TRBJ2-1; 7 bases agree with TRBD2. The CDR3 spans 15 residues. V shed 3 bases and J 5 bases; nucleotides not matched to a gene: 8. Germline V CDR1 and CDR2: SGHDT, YYEEEE. In nucleotides, the CDR3 is TGTGCCAGCAGCTGGATACGGGAGGCCGACAATGAGCAGTTCTTC. It yields the protein CASSWIREADNEQFF. Variable domain in full (rest from reference TRBV5-6 and TRBJ2-1): DAGVTQSPTHLIKTRGQQVTLRCSPKSGHDTVSWYQQALGQGPQFIFQYYEEEERQRGNFPDRFSGHQFPNYSSELNVNALLLGDSALYLCASSWIREADNEQFFGPGTRLTVL.

About this clone itself: The sample has other DNA sequences that encode this CDR3 too. The V call is TRBV7-9, the J call TRBJ2-3; no reliable D call. Germline V gene sequence: CDR1 SEHNR, CDR2 FQNEAQ (reference sequence). The length of the CDR3 is 12 residues. V was trimmed by 6 bases and J by 4 bases, leaving 8 bases between them. The CDR3 sequence is CASSLGADTQYF. The DNA for the CDR3 is TGTGCCAGCAGTCTTGGAGCAGATACGCAGTATTTT.

The chain uses TRBV30 and TRBJ1-1, with no clear D. Germline-derived CDR1 and CDR2 are GTSNPN and SVGIG (reference sequence). The V end was cut by 0 bases, the J end by 0 bases, with 8 bases between. This CDR3 has 14 amino acids. The CDR3 region is CAWSVFSMNTEAFF. CDR3 in DNA: TGTGCCTGGAGTGTGTTCAGCATGAACACTGAAGCTTTCTTT.

The chain is built from TRBV9 and TRBJ1-3, with 9 bases matching TRBD1. V lost 3 bases and J lost 0; bases outside the gene matches: 4. CDR1 SGDLS and CDR2 YYNGEE come from the germline V gene. The CDR3 has 16 amino acids. CDR3 sequence reads: CASSDTGGGSGNTIYF. CDR3 sequence (DNA): TGTGCCAGCAGCGATACAGGGGGCGGCTCTGGAAACACCATATATTTT.

V gene TRBV28 combines with J gene TRBJ2-7; 10 nucleotides match TRBD1. Germline CDR1 and CDR2: MDHEN and SYDVKM. After removal of 5 bases from V and 3 bases from J, the junction contained 10 bases not matched to a gene. This CDR3 spans 16 amino acids. The CDR3 DNA is TGTGCCAGCAGTGGGACCGGGACAGGGGATTACTACGAGCAGTACTTC. Translating it yields CASSGTGTGDYYEQYF.

With regard to this clone: Additional DNA sequences in this sample encode the identical CDR3. The chain couples TRBV9 to TRBJ2-7, with D possibly being TRBD2 (7 bases). Trimming cost V 2 bases and J 2 bases, with 11 bases left between them. CDR3 size: 14 residues. Germline-derived CDR1 and CDR2 are SGDLS and YYNGEE. CDR3 in amino acids: CASSVGGGAYEQYF. The CDR3 DNA is TGTGCCAGCAGCGTCGGAGGGGGGGCCTACGAGCAGTACTTC.

The chain employs TRBV11-2 and TRBJ2-1; 8 nucleotides align to TRBD2. Germline V CDR1 and CDR2: SGHAT, FQNNGV. The J segment lost 9 bases and the V segment lost 3 bases, leaving 7 bases of the junction unmatched. This CDR3 spans 14 amino acids. The DNA for the CDR3 is TGTGCCAGCAGCTTCGGCGGGAGGTGGGGTGAGCAGTTCTTC. Translation gives CASSFGGRWGEQFF.

The rearrangement links TRBV27 to TRBJ2-5; perhaps TRBD2 as D (5 bases). Trimming cost V 8 bases and J 0 bases, with 13 bases left between them. CDR3 length: 14 residues. Germline V gene lookup returns CDR1 MNHEY and CDR2 SMNVEV (reference sequence). CDR3: CASRPLAYQETQYF. The DNA for the CDR3 is TGTGCCAGCCGACCCCTAGCTTACCAAGAGACCCAGTACTTC.

The genes are TRBV7-9 and TRBJ2-1, with D unresolved. Per germline, CDR1 SEHNR and CDR2 FQNEAQ (reference sequence). Trimming left V 8 bases short and J 2 bases short, with 10 bases between. This CDR3 has 13 residues. In nucleotides, the CDR3 is TGTGCCAGCCAAGACGGGCCCTACAATGAGCAGTTCTTC. Residues: CASQDGPYNEQFF.

The chain combines TRBV15 with TRBJ2-5; 8 positions match TRBD1. The trim removed 2 bases at V and 3 bases at J, leaving 8 bases unmatched. This CDR3 spans 16 amino acids. Germline assignment: CDR1 LNHNV and CDR2 YYDKDF (reference sequence). CDR3 nucleotides: TGTGCCACCAGCAGAACCCGGGACAGGCCTGAAGAGACCCAGTACTTC. It codes for CATSRTRDRPEETQYF.